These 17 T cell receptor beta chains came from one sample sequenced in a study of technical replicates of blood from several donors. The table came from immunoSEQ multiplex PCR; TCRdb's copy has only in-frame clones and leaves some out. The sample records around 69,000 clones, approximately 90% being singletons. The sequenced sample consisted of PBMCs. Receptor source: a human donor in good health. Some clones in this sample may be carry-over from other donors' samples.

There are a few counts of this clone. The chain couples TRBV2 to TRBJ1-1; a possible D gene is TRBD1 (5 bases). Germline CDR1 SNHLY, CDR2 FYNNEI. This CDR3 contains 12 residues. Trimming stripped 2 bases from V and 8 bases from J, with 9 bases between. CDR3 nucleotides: TGTGCCAGCAGTGAACTTGGGGCCGAAGCTTTCTTT. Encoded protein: CASSELGAEAFF.

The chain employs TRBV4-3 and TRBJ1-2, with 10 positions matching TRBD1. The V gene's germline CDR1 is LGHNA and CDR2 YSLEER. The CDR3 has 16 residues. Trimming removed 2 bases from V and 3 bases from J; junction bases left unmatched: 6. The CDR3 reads CASSQRTGGIDYGYTF. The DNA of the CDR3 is TGCGCCAGCAGCCAAAGGACAGGGGGGATTGACTATGGCTACACCTTC.

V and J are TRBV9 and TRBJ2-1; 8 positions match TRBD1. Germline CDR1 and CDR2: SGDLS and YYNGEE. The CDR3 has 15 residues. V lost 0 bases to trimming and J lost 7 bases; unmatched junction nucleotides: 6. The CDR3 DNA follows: TGTGCCAGCAGCGTAGGTCAGGGGGCTTGGAATGAGCAGTTCTTC. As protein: CASSVGQGAWNEQFF.

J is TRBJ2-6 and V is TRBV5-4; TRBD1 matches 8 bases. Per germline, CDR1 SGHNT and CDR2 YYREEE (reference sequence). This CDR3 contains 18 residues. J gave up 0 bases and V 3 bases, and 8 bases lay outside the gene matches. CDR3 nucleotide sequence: TGTGCCAGCAGCTCCCGGGACAGGTCGAGCTCTGGGGCCAACGTCCTGACTTTC. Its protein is CASSSRDRSSSGANVLTF.

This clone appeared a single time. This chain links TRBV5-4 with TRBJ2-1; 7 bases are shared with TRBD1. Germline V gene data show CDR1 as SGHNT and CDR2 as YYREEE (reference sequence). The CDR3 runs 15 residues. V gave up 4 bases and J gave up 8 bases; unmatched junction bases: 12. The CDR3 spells CASSPEGTALYEQFF. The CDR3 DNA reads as TGTGCCAGCAGCCCCGAGGGGACAGCATTGTATGAGCAGTTCTTC.

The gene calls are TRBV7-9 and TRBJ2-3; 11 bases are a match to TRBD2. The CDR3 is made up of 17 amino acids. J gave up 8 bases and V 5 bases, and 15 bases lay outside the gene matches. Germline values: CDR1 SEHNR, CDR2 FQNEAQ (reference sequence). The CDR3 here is CASSRGSGLAEGGTQYF. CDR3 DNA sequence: TGTGCCAGCAGCCGAGGGTCGGGACTAGCGGAGGGTGGTACGCAGTATTTT.

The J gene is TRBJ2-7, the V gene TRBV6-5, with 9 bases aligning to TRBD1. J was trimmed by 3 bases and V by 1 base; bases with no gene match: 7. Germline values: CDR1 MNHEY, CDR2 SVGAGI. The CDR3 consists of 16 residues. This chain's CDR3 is CASSYLTGTGLYEQYF. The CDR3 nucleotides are TGTGCCAGCAGTTACTTAACCGGGACAGGGCTCTACGAGCAGTACTTC.

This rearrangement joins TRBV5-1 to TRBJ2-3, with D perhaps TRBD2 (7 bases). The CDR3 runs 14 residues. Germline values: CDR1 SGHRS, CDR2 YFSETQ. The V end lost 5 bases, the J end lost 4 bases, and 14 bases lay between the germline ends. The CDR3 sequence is CASRAGARADTQYF. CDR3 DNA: TGCGCCAGCAGGGCGGGGGCGAGAGCAGATACGCAGTATTTT.

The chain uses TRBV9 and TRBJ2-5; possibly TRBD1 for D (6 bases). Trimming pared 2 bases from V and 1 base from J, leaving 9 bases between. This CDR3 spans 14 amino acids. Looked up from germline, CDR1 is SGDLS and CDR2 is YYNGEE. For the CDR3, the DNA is TGTGCCAGCAGCGTGGGGACAACCCAAGAGACCCAGTACTTC. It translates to CASSVGTTQETQYF.

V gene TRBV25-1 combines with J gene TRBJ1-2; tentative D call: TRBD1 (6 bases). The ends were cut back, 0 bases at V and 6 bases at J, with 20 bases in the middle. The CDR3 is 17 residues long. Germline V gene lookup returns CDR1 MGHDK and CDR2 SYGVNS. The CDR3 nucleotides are TGTGCCAGCAGTGAATATTACTACCAACCAGGGGCCCATGGCTACACCTTC. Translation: CASSEYYYQPGAHGYTF.

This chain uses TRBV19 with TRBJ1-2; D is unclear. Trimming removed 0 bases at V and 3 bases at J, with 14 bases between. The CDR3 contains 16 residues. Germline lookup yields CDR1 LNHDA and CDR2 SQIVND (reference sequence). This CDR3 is CASSIESPLTYYGYTF. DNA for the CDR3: TGTGCCAGTAGTATAGAATCCCCACTGACTTACTATGGCTACACCTTC. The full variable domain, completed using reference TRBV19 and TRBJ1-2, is DGGITQSPKYLFRKEGQNVTLSCEQNLNHDAMYWYRQDPGQGLRLIYYSQIVNDFQKGDIAEGYSVSREKKESFPLTVTSAQKNPTAFYLCASSIESPLTYYGYTFGSGTRLTVV.

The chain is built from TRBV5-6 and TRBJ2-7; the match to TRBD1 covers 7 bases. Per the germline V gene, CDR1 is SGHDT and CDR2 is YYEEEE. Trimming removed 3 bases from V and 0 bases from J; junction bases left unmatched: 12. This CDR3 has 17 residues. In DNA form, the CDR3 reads TGTGCCAGCAGCTGCCCGACAGGGAACAATAGCTCCTACGAGCAGTACTTC. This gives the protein CASSCPTGNNSSYEQYF.

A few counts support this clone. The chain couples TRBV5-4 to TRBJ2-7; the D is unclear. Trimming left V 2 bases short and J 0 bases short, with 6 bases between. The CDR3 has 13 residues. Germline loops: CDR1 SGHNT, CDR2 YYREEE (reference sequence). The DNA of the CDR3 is TGTGCCAGCAGCTTCATCAGCTCCTACGAGCAGTACTTC. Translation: CASSFISSYEQYF.

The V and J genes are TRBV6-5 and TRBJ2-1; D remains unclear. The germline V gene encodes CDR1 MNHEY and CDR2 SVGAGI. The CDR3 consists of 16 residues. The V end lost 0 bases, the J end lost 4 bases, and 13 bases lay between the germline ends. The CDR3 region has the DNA TGTGCCAGCAGTTACTCGACGACAACACCGTACAATGAGCAGTTCTTC. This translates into CASSYSTTTPYNEQFF.

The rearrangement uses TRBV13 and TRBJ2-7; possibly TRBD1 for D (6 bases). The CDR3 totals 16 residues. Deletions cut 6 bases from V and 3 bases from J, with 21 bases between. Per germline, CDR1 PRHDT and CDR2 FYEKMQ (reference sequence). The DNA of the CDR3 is TGTGCCAGCAGTCATCGAGCCGGGACACCCAACTACGAGCAGTACTTC. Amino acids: CASSHRAGTPNYEQYF.

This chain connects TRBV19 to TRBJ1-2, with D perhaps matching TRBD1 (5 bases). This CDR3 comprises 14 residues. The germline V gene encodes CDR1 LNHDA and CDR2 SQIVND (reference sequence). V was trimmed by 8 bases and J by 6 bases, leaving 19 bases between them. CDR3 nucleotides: TGTGCCAGTTCAGGGATTTATGACGGAAATGGCTACACCTTC. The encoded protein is CASSGIYDGNGYTF.

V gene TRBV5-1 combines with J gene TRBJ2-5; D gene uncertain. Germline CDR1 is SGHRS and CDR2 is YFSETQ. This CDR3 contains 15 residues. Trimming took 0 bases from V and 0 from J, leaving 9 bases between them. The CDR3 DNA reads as TGCGCCAGCAGCTTGGTCGGCAGGAACCAAGAGACCCAGTACTTC. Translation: CASSLVGRNQETQYF.